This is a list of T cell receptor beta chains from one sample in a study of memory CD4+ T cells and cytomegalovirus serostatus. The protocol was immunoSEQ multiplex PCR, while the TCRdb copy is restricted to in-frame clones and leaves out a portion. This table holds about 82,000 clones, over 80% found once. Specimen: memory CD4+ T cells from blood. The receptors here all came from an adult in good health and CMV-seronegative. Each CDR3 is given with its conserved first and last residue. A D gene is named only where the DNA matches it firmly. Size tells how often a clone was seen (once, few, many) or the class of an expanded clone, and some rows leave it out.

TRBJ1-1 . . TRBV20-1 TGCAGTGCTAGAGTAGGGGCTGCTTTCTTT CSARVGAAFF
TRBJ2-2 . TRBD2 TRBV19 TGTGCCAGTATGCAGCGGGGGGGCCGGACCGGGGAGCTGTTTTTT CASMQRGGRTGELFF
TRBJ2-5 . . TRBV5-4 TGTGCCAGCAGCTTGGGTTTGCGAATCCAAGAGACCCAGTACTTC CASSLGLRIQETQYF
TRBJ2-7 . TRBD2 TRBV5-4 TGTGCCAGCAGCTTACAGCCCAGGGAGGGTGAGCAGTACTTC CASSLQPREGEQYF
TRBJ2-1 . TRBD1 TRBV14 TGTGCCAGCAGCCAGCAGGGGGCCCGGTTAGGTGAGCAGTTCTTC CASSQQGARLGEQFF
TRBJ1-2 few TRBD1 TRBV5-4 TGTGCCAGCAGCATGACAGGGGGCCTAACTAACTATGGCTACACCTTC CASSMTGGLTNYGYTF
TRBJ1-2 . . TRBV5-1 TGCGCCAGCAGCTTGATGGGGGCAGAGCGGGGCTACACCTTC CASSLMGAERGYTF
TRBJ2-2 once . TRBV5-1 TGCGCCAGCACAGCTTACGGGGGCACTAACACCGGGGAGCTGTTTTTT CASTAYGGTNTGELFF
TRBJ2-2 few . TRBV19 TGTGCCAGTAGTATGGGCGGATACACCGGGGAGCTGTTTTTT CASSMGGYTGELFF
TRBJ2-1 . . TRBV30 TGTGCCTGGAAGTCGGACACCTACAATGAGCAGTTCTTC CAWKSDTYNEQFF
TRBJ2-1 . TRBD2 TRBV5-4 TGTGCCAGCAGCTCCGGGACTAGCGTAGACAATGAGCAGTTCTTC CASSSGTSVDNEQFF
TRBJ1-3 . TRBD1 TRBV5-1 TGCGCCAGCAGCTCCAGGGGGCTGGAAGGAAACACCATATATTTT CASSSRGLEGNTIYF
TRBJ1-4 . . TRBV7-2 TGTGCCAGCAGCTTATTGTCAATGGGGTCGGGAAAACTGTTTTTT CASSLLSMGSGKLFF
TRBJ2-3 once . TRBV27 TGTGCCAGCAGGCCCTCGTGGGTTTCAGATACGCAGTATTTT CASRPSWVSDTQYF